The 5 T cell receptor beta chains below were found in one sample sequenced in a study of spatial heterogeneity in lung cancer. Time point indicated: sample taken at primary tumor resection. Without sorting, whole RNA was sequenced from tumor, nontumor lung or frozen PBMC. TCRdb ran MiXCR on the 5' RACE reads and lists one entry per CDR3 protein. The sample lists some 15,000 distinct CDR3 sequences, approximately 11% occurring once. The sample consisted of PBMCs, taken at surgery. These receptor sequences come from a female donor with early-stage non-small cell lung cancer.

This clonotype has ten or more counts. CDR3 in amino acids: CASSSDRGRPVIWANVLTF. The CDR3 DNA reads as TGTGCCAGCAGCTCGGACAGGGGCAGGCCGGTGATTTGGGCCAACGTCCTGACTTTC. The V and J genes are TRBV7-2 and TRBJ2-6, with 9 positions matching TRBD1. CDR3 length: 19 residues. The V segment lost 4 bases and the J segment 5 bases; nucleotides outside the gene matches: 15. Germline CDR1 reads SGHTA; CDR2 reads FQGNSA.

This clonotype was seen repeatedly, ten times or more. CDR3 region: CASSLRIQINTEAFF. CDR3 coding DNA: TGTGCCAGCAGCTTACGTATCCAGATAAACACTGAAGCTTTCTTT. The chain couples TRBV5-6 to TRBJ1-1; D unclear. Germline loops: CDR1 SGHDT, CDR2 YYEEEE. V lost 2 bases and J lost 2, with 13 bases in between. The CDR3 runs 15 residues.

This clonotype was seen at least ten times. This CDR3 reads CASSRGQGYNEQFF. CDR3 in DNA: TGTGCCAGCAGCCGCGGACAGGGGTACAATGAGCAGTTCTTC. This chain uses TRBV7-3 with TRBJ2-1; 9 bases fit TRBD1. The V gene's germline CDR1 is SGHTA and CDR2 FQGTGA. This CDR3 is 14 amino acids long. Trimming removed 5 bases from V and 4 bases from J; junction bases left unmatched: 3.

V is TRBV29-1 and J is TRBJ2-4; tentatively, D is TRBD2 (5 bases). Germline loops: CDR1 SQVTM, CDR2 ANQGSEA. With 5 bases removed from V and 0 bases from J, the gap between germline ends came to 11 bases. This CDR3 spans 14 amino acids. The CDR3 is CSVREALAKNIQYF. DNA for the CDR3: TGCAGCGTTCGGGAAGCTCTAGCCAAAAACATTCAGTACTTC. Supplemented by reference TRBV29-1 and TRBJ2-4, the full variable domain reads SAVISQKPSRDICQRGTSLTIQCQVDSQVTMMFWYRQQPGQSLTLIATANQGSEATYESGFVIDKFPISRPNLTFSTLTVSNMSPEDSSIYLCSVREALAKNIQYFGAGTRLSVL.

This clonotype was recorded many times. The chain employs TRBV5-1 and TRBJ1-1; possible D gene TRBD1, 5 bases. V gave up 4 bases and J gave up 3 bases, with 13 bases separating them. Germline V lookup: CDR1 SGHRS, CDR2 YFSETQ. This CDR3 has 14 residues. CDR3: CASSMGGSYTEAFF. Here the CDR3 DNA reads TGCGCCAGCAGCATGGGGGGTTCGTACACTGAAGCTTTCTTT.